Listed below are T cell receptor beta chains from one sample, sequenced in a study of high-grade serous ovarian cancer treatment subgroups. Produced via immunoSEQ multiplex PCR; TCRdb's table is partial and in-frame only. The top ten clones hold 10% to 15% of a sample with approximately 4,100 clones, over 55% of them seen once. The sequenced material came from tumor tissue. The receptors were gathered from a human donor with high-grade serous ovarian cancer. Both conserved end residues are part of each CDR3. D genes are given only for firm matches. Rows may omit the clone size; those that give it use once, few, many or a size class.

.,TRBV6-5,TRBJ1-1,.,TGTGCCAGCAGTTACAGGGTCGGTCCGAACACTGAAGCTTTCTTT,CASSYRVGPNTEAFF
.,TRBV6-1,TRBJ1-1,.,TGTGCTACTCAACCGGGAGGGAGCACTGAAGCTTTCTTT,CATQPGGSTEAFF
.,TRBV6-1,TRBJ2-3,.,TGTGCCAGCAGTGAAGAAAGAAGCTTGGCGCAGTATTTT,CASSEERSLAQYF
medium-sized,TRBV2,TRBJ1-4,.,TGTGCCAGCATGGGGTTTATGGGGGAAAAACTGTTTTTT,CASMGFMGEKLFF
.,TRBV6-5,TRBJ1-5,.,TGTGCCAGCAGTTCCCCGGGGGAGCCCCAGCATTTT,CASSSPGEPQHF
.,TRBV13,TRBJ1-1,.,TGTGCCAGCAGCACTCAGACAGTGAACACTGAAGCTTTCTTT,CASSTQTVNTEAFF
.,TRBV4-1,TRBJ1-2,TRBD1,TGCGCCAGCAGCCAAGGGCCCGGACAGGGTGGATCGTATGGCTACACCTTC,CASSQGPGQGGSYGYTF
.,TRBV16,TRBJ2-6,.,TGTGCCAGCAGCCAATTGGGGGCTGGGGCCAACGTCCTGACTTTC,CASSQLGAGANVLTF
.,TRBV19,TRBJ1-1,TRBD1,TGTGCCAGTAGTAAGACAGGGGGAATGAACACTGAAGCTTTCTTT,CASSKTGGMNTEAFF
.,TRBV2,TRBJ1-2,.,TGTGCCAGCAGTGAACACACAGGGAACTATGGCTACACCTTC,CASSEHTGNYGYTF
.,TRBV6-4,TRBJ1-2,.,TGTGCCAGCAGAGACGGGGCGTCCGGCTACACCTTC,CASRDGASGYTF
.,TRBV7-2,TRBJ1-3,.,TGTGCCAGCAGCTTATTATCACCAGGGTACTCTGGAAACACCATATATTTT,CASSLLSPGYSGNTIYF
few,TRBV5-5,TRBJ1-5,TRBD1,TGTGCCAGCAGCTTGGAACCGGACAGGGCCGCTCAGCCCCAGCATTTT,CASSLEPDRAAQPQHF
.,TRBV2,TRBJ1-1,.,TGTGCCAGCAGTCCGGACTTGAACACTGAAGCTTTCTTT,CASSPDLNTEAFF
few,TRBV19,TRBJ1-5,.,TGTGCCAGTAGTATCGCGGCGGGCAATCAGCCCCAGCATTTT,CASSIAAGNQPQHF
.,TRBV28,TRBJ2-5,TRBD2,TGTGCCAGCAGCTTAGCGGGGGGGAACCAAGAGACCCAGTACTTC,CASSLAGGNQETQYF
few,TRBV7-9,TRBJ1-5,.,TGTGCCAGCAGCTTAGCTATCGAAGGCAATCAGCCCCAGCATTTT,CASSLAIEGNQPQHF
once,TRBV6-1,TRBJ1-3,.,TGTGCCAGTAGAGATTACACCATATATTTT,CASRDYTIYF
.,TRBV7-2,TRBJ2-7,TRBD2,TGTGCCAGCAGCTTGAACAGAAGCGGGGGGGTTTTGTACTTC,CASSLNRSGGVLYF
.,TRBV5-1,TRBJ1-4,TRBD1,TGCGCCAGCAGCAGGGGACAGGGCCTGTTTGCAACTAATGAAAAACTGTTTTTT,CASSRGQGLFATNEKLFF
.,TRBV2,TRBJ2-7,.,TGTGCCAGCAGTGAATCCACAGGGATGGAGTACTTC,CASSESTGMEYF
.,TRBV7-2,TRBJ2-1,TRBD1,TGTGCCAGCAGAGAGACAGGGACATCCTACAATGAGCAGTTCTTC,CASRETGTSYNEQFF
.,TRBV5-5,TRBJ1-5,.,TGTGCCAGCAGCTTGTGGGACCAGGGCAATCAGCCCCAGCATTTT,CASSLWDQGNQPQHF
.,TRBV5-1,TRBJ2-1,.,TGCGCCAGCAGCTTGGTGTCGGTCAATGAGCAGTTCTTC,CASSLVSVNEQFF
.,TRBV6-5,TRBJ1-1,.,TGTGCCAGCAGTCTGATCCCACAGGGTACGGCTGAAGCTTTCTTT,CASSLIPQGTAEAFF
.,TRBV5-8,TRBJ1-1,.,TGTGCCAGCAGCTGGTGGCTGAACACTGAAGCTTTCTTT,CASSWWLNTEAFF
.,TRBV9,TRBJ2-5,.,TGTGCCAGCAGCGGGACGGCCCAAGAGACCCAGTACTTC,CASSGTAQETQYF
.,TRBV15,TRBJ2-3,TRBD2,TGTGCCACCTCCGGGGGGGGTATAGATACGCAGTATTTT,CATSGGGIDTQYF
.,TRBV2,TRBJ1-2,.,TGTGCCAGCACCTTACAGACGGAGTATGGCTACACCTTC,CASTLQTEYGYTF
.,TRBV18,TRBJ1-1,.,TGTGCCAGCTCACTCCTTGGGCAGACCTTGGAAGCTTTCTTT,CASSLLGQTLEAFF
.,TRBV5-1,TRBJ1-1,.,TGCGCCAGCAAGCTAGCACAGGGAGGAACTGAAGCTTTCTTT,CASKLAQGGTEAFF
.,TRBV5-1,TRBJ1-2,TRBD1,TGCGCCAGCAGCCTAAACCCCGGGACAGATGGCTACACCTTC,CASSLNPGTDGYTF
large,TRBV27,TRBJ2-7,.,TGTGCCAGCAGTTCAATTAAGGACAGTACCTACGAGCAGTACTTC,CASSSIKDSTYEQYF
.,TRBV5-1,TRBJ2-3,.,TGCGCCAGCAGCGGGGGAACGGCCACAGATACGCAGTATTTT,CASSGGTATDTQYF
.,TRBV6-1,TRBJ1-6,.,TGTGCCAGCGGGGTGGTTTCACCCCTCCACTTT,CASGVVSPLHF
.,TRBV10-3,TRBJ2-2,TRBD1,TGTGCCATCAGTGAGGACAGGGGAACCGGGGAGCTGTTTTTT,CAISEDRGTGELFF
once,TRBV11-1,TRBJ2-1,.,TGTGCCAGCAGCTTTGGGGGAGCTGAGCAGTTCTTC,CASSFGGAEQFF
.,TRBV7-9,TRBJ2-2,.,TGTGCCAGCAAAAGGGATTACACCGGGGAGCTGTTTTTT,CASKRDYTGELFF
.,TRBV20-1,TRBJ2-7,.,TGCAGTGCGCTGCAGGGTTACGAGCAGTACTTC,CSALQGYEQYF
once,TRBV10-2,TRBJ2-3,TRBD2,TGCGCCAGCAGTACAGGGACTAGCGGGAGAGCAGATACGCAGTATTTT,CASSTGTSGRADTQYF
.,TRBV7-3,TRBJ2-5,.,TGTGCCAGCAGCTTAACCCCTGACTCTGCGGAGACCCAGTACTTC,CASSLTPDSAETQYF
.,TRBV12-5,TRBJ2-7,.,TGTGCTAGTGGTGTGACAGAGGACGAGCAGTACTTC,CASGVTEDEQYF
.,TRBV29-1,TRBJ1-6,.,TGCAGCCCGGGGGCAGGGTCTAACTATAATTCACCCCTCCACTTT,CSPGAGSNYNSPLHF
.,TRBV19,TRBJ2-5,.,TGTGCCAGTAGTATTAGCTTCTGGGGGGAAGAGACCCAGTACTTC,CASSISFWGEETQYF
few,TRBV6-5,TRBJ2-1,.,TGTGCCAGCAGTTTGGCGACAGGGAGGCACAATGAGCAGTTCTTC,CASSLATGRHNEQFF
.,TRBV9,TRBJ1-1,.,TGTGCCAGCAGCGCGGACAAGAACACTGAAGCTTTCTTT,CASSADKNTEAFF
.,TRBV11-2,TRBJ1-3,TRBD1,TGTGCCAGCAGCTCGGACAGGGGAAACACCATATATTTT,CASSSDRGNTIYF
.,TRBV9,TRBJ2-5,.,TGTGCCAGCAGCGTAGATCTGGAAGAGACCCAGTACTTC,CASSVDLEETQYF
.,TRBV29-1,TRBJ2-3,TRBD1,TGCAGCGTTTACACAGGGGGGGATACGCAGTATTTT,CSVYTGGDTQYF
.,TRBV7-2,TRBJ1-1,.,TGTGCCAGCAGCCCCACAGGGCCCACTGAAGCCTTCTTT,CASSPTGPTEAFF
.,TRBV19,TRBJ2-3,.,TGTGCCAGTAGTGAGGGTCGGGGAATGGATACGCAGTATTTT,CASSEGRGMDTQYF
few,TRBV5-1,TRBJ2-7,.,TGCGCCAGCAGCTTGGGGGCTTACGAGCAGTACTTC,CASSLGAYEQYF
.,TRBV10-2,TRBJ2-1,.,TGCGCCAGCACTGACTACAATGAGCAGTTCTTC,CASTDYNEQFF
.,TRBV5-8,TRBJ1-6,.,TGTGCCAGCAGCTTGGTAGGCAAGACCTCTTATAATTCACCCCTCCACTTT,CASSLVGKTSYNSPLHF
.,TRBV2,TRBJ2-1,TRBD2,TGTGCCAGCAGTTTACTAGCGGGGGGGCCTACTGAGCAGTTCTTC,CASSLLAGGPTEQFF
.,TRBV6-6,TRBJ2-7,.,TGTGCCAGCAGTTACGGGGTATACTACGAGCAGTACTTC,CASSYGVYYEQYF
.,TRBV6-5,TRBJ1-5,.,TGTGCCAGCAGTTACAGGGGAAATAGCAATCAGCCCCAGCATTTT,CASSYRGNSNQPQHF
.,TRBV14,TRBJ2-3,TRBD2,TGTGCCAGCAGCCACCCGGGACTAGCGCTCACAGATACGCAGTATTTT,CASSHPGLALTDTQYF